The 14 T cell receptor beta chains given below trace back to one sample, sequenced in a study of control samples from healthy donors and cancer patients. The repertoire was sequenced with immunoSEQ multiplex PCR; TCRdb's copy has only in-frame clones and lacks some. Altogether roughly 130,000 clones are present, 90% to 95% being singletons, with the ten largest covering 14%. The sample taken for sequencing was PBMCs. The origin of the receptors is a man aged 55-75 years with colorectal cancer.

The CDR3 here is CAWGTTWGYSYEQYF. The CDR3 DNA reads as TGTGCCTGGGGTACAACCTGGGGTTACTCCTACGAGCAGTACTTC. The chain employs TRBV30 and TRBJ2-7; D not resolved. This CDR3 is built from 15 residues. V was pared by 5 bases and J by 0 bases, with 17 bases between. Germline CDR1 reads GTSNPN; CDR2 reads SVGIG (reference sequence).

The table lists this clone with a count of one. CDR3 sequence (DNA): TGCGCCAGCAGCTTGGGTTTGATGCGGGCGAATTCACCCCTCCACTTT. Amino acids: CASSLGLMRANSPLHF. V gene TRBV5-1 combines with J gene TRBJ1-6; no definite D call. V gave up 0 bases and J gave up 7 bases, with 14 bases separating them. CDR1 SGHRS and CDR2 YFSETQ come from the germline V gene. The CDR3 runs to 16 residues.

The V and J genes are TRBV7-9 and TRBJ2-7; a weak D match, TRBD1 (6 bases). Germline-derived CDR1 and CDR2 are SEHNR and FQNEAQ (reference sequence). The CDR3 totals 13 residues. V was cut by 5 bases and J by 2 bases, with 10 bases left in between. In nucleotides, the CDR3 is TGTGCCAGCAGCCCCGACAGGCCCTACGAGCAGTACTTC. It yields the protein CASSPDRPYEQYF.

The chain combines TRBV7-6 with TRBJ1-1, with 7 bases aligning to TRBD1. V gave up 5 bases and J gave up 3 bases; unmatched junction bases: 3. In germline, CDR1 is SGHVS, CDR2 FNYEAQ. The CDR3 consists of 13 residues. CDR3 coding DNA: TGTGCCAGCAGCACGACAGGGTACACTGAAGCTTTCTTT. Translating gives CASSTTGYTEAFF.

CDR3 amino acids: CATSDRNPSQDGELFF. The CDR3 DNA sequence: TGTGCCACCAGTGATAGAAACCCCTCACAAGACGGGGAGCTGTTTTTT. The chain joins TRBV24-1 to TRBJ2-2; D not certain. CDR1 is KGHDR, CDR2 SFDVKD, per germline. This CDR3 spans 16 amino acids. V lost 3 bases to trimming and J lost 7 bases, with 17 bases between them.

The gene calls are TRBV7-2 and TRBJ1-6, with D possibly TRBD1 on 5 matching bases. The V end lost 1 base, the J end lost 0 bases, and 7 bases lay between the germline ends. Germline V gene sequence: CDR1 SGHTA, CDR2 FQGNSA. The CDR3 totals 16 residues. The DNA of the CDR3 is TGTGCCAGCAGCTTAGGGGGGGGCTCCTATAATTCACCCCTCCACTTT. It codes for CASSLGGGSYNSPLHF.

This clone has a single count. CDR3 DNA sequence: TGTGCCAGCAGTTTCGCCCAGAACACTGAAGCTTTCTTT. Its translation is CASSFAQNTEAFF. This sequence joins TRBV27 and TRBJ1-1; D unclear. CDR1 MNHEY and CDR2 SMNVEV come from the germline V gene (reference sequence). Trimming removed 3 bases at V and 1 base at J, with 6 bases between. The CDR3 runs to 13 residues.

The chain uses TRBV5-1 and TRBJ1-3, with D maybe TRBD1 (6 bases). Between the trimmed V and J ends, which lost 7 bases and 4 bases, there was a span of 15 bases. This CDR3 region has 14 residues. Germline V gives CDR1 SGHRS, CDR2 YFSETQ. This CDR3 is CASSVTGTGNTIYF. The CDR3 bases are TGCGCCAGCTCGGTCACAGGGACCGGAAACACCATATATTTT.

The chain uses TRBV5-5 and TRBJ2-2; TRBD1 might be the D (6 bases). The germline gives CDR1 SGHKS, CDR2 YYEKEE (reference sequence). This CDR3 is built from 15 residues. Trimming shortened V by 2 bases and J by 3 bases, and 11 bases separated the two germline ends. Written as DNA, the CDR3 is TGTGCCAGCAGCTTACAGGGTTGGGACACCGGGGAGCTGTTTTTT. Protein sequence: CASSLQGWDTGELFF.

This sequence joins TRBV2 and TRBJ1-6; no clear D gene. The CDR3 runs to 14 residues. Germline CDR1 reads SNHLY; CDR2 reads FYNNEI. Trimming shortened V by 6 bases and J by 7 bases, and 13 bases separated the two germline ends. The DNA for the CDR3 is TGTGCCAGCAGGACCGACTGGTCCAATTCACCCCTCCACTTT. Protein product: CASRTDWSNSPLHF.

The chain joins TRBV19 to TRBJ1-6, with TRBD1 identical over 8 bases. J gave up 7 bases and V 3 bases, and 5 bases lay outside the gene matches. This CDR3 is built from 15 residues. Germline CDR1 is LNHDA and CDR2 is SQIVND (reference sequence). The CDR3 DNA is TGTGCCAGTAGTATGGGCAGGACAGGGAATTCACCCCTCCACTTT. Protein product: CASSMGRTGNSPLHF.

The chain links TRBV7-9 to TRBJ2-7; TRBD2 matches 7 bases. Trimming cost V 3 bases and J 2 bases; bases outside gene matches: 7. The CDR3 is made up of 15 amino acids. Germline values: CDR1 SEHNR, CDR2 FQNEAQ (reference sequence). Written as DNA, the CDR3 is TGTGCCAGCAGCTTCTTAGCGGGTCCGGCCTACGAGCAGTACTTC. Its protein product is CASSFLAGPAYEQYF.

This chain joins TRBV19 and TRBJ1-2; 9 bases line up with TRBD1. The CDR3 contains 14 residues. V lost 4 bases, J lost 3 bases, and 3 bases stayed unmatched. The germline CDR1 and CDR2 sequences are LNHDA and SQIVND (reference sequence). CDR3 region: CASSTGQGHYGYTF. In nucleotides, the CDR3 is TGTGCCAGTAGTACCGGACAGGGGCACTATGGCTACACCTTC.

This rearrangement joins TRBV6-5 to TRBJ1-1; a possible D gene is TRBD1 (5 bases). The germline CDR1 and CDR2 sequences are MNHEY and SVGAGI. Trimming took off 6 bases at V and 0 bases at J, with 14 bases between the two ends. The CDR3 has 15 amino acids. The CDR3 DNA sequence: TGTGCCAGCAGCCGGGGGGGGAACATGAACACTGAAGCTTTCTTT. This encodes CASSRGGNMNTEAFF.